This T cell receptor beta chain appears in the sequencing data of a study of identical twins. TCRdb reprocessed the 5' RACE reads with MiXCR, giving one entry per CDR3 protein. Among some 1,600,000 distinct CDR3 sequences, under 35% were seen once, and the ten largest hold 0.25% to 0.3%. CDR3 length: 15 amino acids. Germline lookup yields CDR1 SGHRS and CDR2 YFSETQ. Trimming pared 1 base from V and 1 base from J, leaving 11 bases between. This TCR was recovered from a newborn girl in good health. The chain combines TRBV5-1 with TRBJ1-1; D gene unclear. The sample was cord blood. CDR3 nucleotides: TGCGCCAGCAGCTTGAGATGCTTGACGAACACTGAAGCTTTCTTT. Amino acid sequence: CASSLRCLTNTEAFF.